The 16 T cell receptor beta chains reported below all come from one sample, sequenced in a study of graft-versus-host responses after intestinal transplantation. The table came from immunoSEQ multiplex PCR; TCRdb's copy has only in-frame clones and leaves some out. The sample records over 80,000 clones, roughly 91% being singletons. These receptors' targets are unknown. The sample here was unstimulated CD4+ T cells sorted from spleen or lymph node cells, taken before transplant. The receptor set was obtained from a human donor who was the organ donor for an intestinal transplant.

The genes are TRBV19 and TRBJ2-7; 8 nucleotides align to TRBD1. Germline CDR1 and CDR2: LNHDA and SQIVND (reference sequence). Germline trimming cut 5 bases from V and 6 bases from J; bases unmatched to any gene: 3. The CDR3 totals 12 residues. CDR3 in amino acids: CASSPTGAEQYF. The CDR3 DNA reads TGTGCCAGTAGTCCGACAGGGGCCGAGCAGTACTTC.

The rearrangement joins TRBV9 to TRBJ2-2; 9 positions match TRBD1. Trimming at V came to 2 bases and at J to 5 bases, leaving 16 bases not matched to a gene. The CDR3 sequence is 19 residues long. The V gene's germline CDR1 is SGDLS and CDR2 YYNGEE. The CDR3 reads CASSVSTGPGQGLTGELFF. The CDR3 nucleotides are TGTGCCAGCAGCGTCAGTACAGGCCCGGGACAGGGACTTACCGGGGAGCTGTTTTTT.

This clone was picked up a small number of times. The chain has TRBV2 and TRBJ1-4; D gene uncertain. Between the trimmed V and J ends, which lost 7 bases and 5 bases, there was a span of 8 bases. Germline-derived CDR1 and CDR2 are SNHLY and FYNNEI. The CDR3 contains 12 residues. CDR3 loop: CASTRENEKLFF. CDR3 coding DNA: TGTGCCAGCACCCGGGAGAATGAAAAACTGTTTTTT.

The gene calls are TRBV7-2 and TRBJ1-2; D not certain. The V gene's germline CDR1 is SGHTA and CDR2 FQGNSA. V was pared by 4 bases and J by 5 bases, with 8 bases between. This CDR3 contains 12 residues. The CDR3 DNA sequence: TGTGCCAGCAGCTCCCTATGGTATGGCTACACCTTC. Its translation: CASSSLWYGYTF.

This chain connects TRBV4-1 to TRBJ2-3, with 7 positions matching TRBD1. The germline gives CDR1 MGHRA, CDR2 YSYEKL. The CDR3 is made up of 14 amino acids. After removal of 4 bases from V and 1 base from J, the junction contained 2 bases not matched to a gene. The CDR3 DNA sequence: TGCGCCAGCAGCCTCACAGGGGGCACAGATACGCAGTATTTT. Its protein product is CASSLTGGTDTQYF.

This clone was seen a few times. In nucleotides, the CDR3 is TGCGCCAGCAGCCAAGACGGGGGGGTTGGTACTGAAGCTTTCTTT. Translating it yields CASSQDGGVGTEAFF. V usage is TRBV4-1 and J usage is TRBJ1-1; the D gene is possibly TRBD1 (5 bases). In germline, CDR1 is MGHRA, CDR2 YSYEKL. The CDR3 is 15 amino acids. Trimming took off 0 bases at V and 5 bases at J, with 13 bases between the two ends.

This clone was seen just once. This same CDR3 is encoded by further DNA sequences in the sample. This chain connects TRBV27 to TRBJ1-1; D not resolved. CDR1 is MNHEY and CDR2 is SMNVEV in the germline V gene (reference sequence). The ends were cut back, 3 bases at V and 1 base at J, with 6 bases in the middle. This CDR3 is built from 13 residues. CDR3 coding DNA: TGTGCCAGCAGTTTGAGAGAGAACACTGAAGCTTTCTTT. The encoded protein is CASSLRENTEAFF.

This clone was seen once. This chain uses TRBV4-1 with TRBJ2-3; TRBD1 matches 8 bases. Germline CDR1 and CDR2: MGHRA and YSYEKL. V lost 4 bases and J lost 3; bases outside the gene matches: 12. This CDR3 has 17 amino acids. CDR3 amino acids: CASSPFGQGRLTDTQYF. CDR3 bases: TGCGCCAGCAGCCCCTTCGGACAGGGTCGGTTGACAGATACGCAGTATTTT.

This rearrangement joins TRBV5-1 to TRBJ1-4, with TRBD1 as a possible D gene (5 bases). V was trimmed by 1 base and J by 6 bases, leaving 10 bases between them. Germline CDR1 SGHRS, CDR2 YFSETQ. The CDR3 contains 14 residues. Here the CDR3 DNA reads TGCGCCAGCAGCTTGAGGGGACTCGATGAAAAACTGTTTTTT. As protein: CASSLRGLDEKLFF.

This chain uses TRBV7-6 with TRBJ2-6; D uncertain. The V gene lost 6 bases and the J gene lost 0 bases, with 6 bases spanning the gap. Germline loops: CDR1 SGHVS, CDR2 FNYEAQ. CDR3 length: 14 residues. CDR3 in amino acids: CASSSFSGANVLTF. For the CDR3, the DNA is TGTGCCAGCAGTAGTTTCTCTGGGGCCAACGTCCTGACTTTC. Full variable domain (remainder filled in from reference TRBV7-6 and TRBJ2-6): GAGVSQSPRYKVTKRGQDVALRCDPISGHVSLYWYRQALGQGPEFLTYFNYEAQQDKSGLPNDRFSAERPEGSISTLTIQRTEQRDSAMYRCASSSFSGANVLTFGAGSRLTVL.

This chain links TRBV5-4 with TRBJ2-3; TRBD2 aligns across 8 bases. V shed 0 bases and J 3 bases; nucleotides not matched to a gene: 6. The CDR3 spans 16 residues. Germline-derived CDR1 and CDR2 are SGHNT and YYREEE (reference sequence). The CDR3 sequence is CASSLELAVTTDTQYF. DNA of the CDR3: TGTGCCAGCAGCTTGGAACTAGCGGTTACGACAGATACGCAGTATTTT.

The CDR3 bases are TGTGCCAGTAGTCCAGGACAGGGAAGGGGGAACACTGAAGCTTTCTTT. It yields the protein CASSPGQGRGNTEAFF. The chain recombines TRBV19 with TRBJ1-1, with TRBD1 identical over 8 bases. CDR1 and CDR2 from the germline V gene are LNHDA and SQIVND (reference sequence). V shed 5 bases and J 1 base; nucleotides not matched to a gene: 9. This CDR3 region has 16 residues.

The gene calls are TRBV7-9 and TRBJ2-7; possible D gene TRBD1, 5 bases. The CDR3 sequence is 14 residues long. The germline CDR1 and CDR2 sequences are SEHNR and FQNEAQ (reference sequence). Trimming removed 4 bases at V and 0 bases at J, with 10 bases between. The CDR3 loop reads CASSSGTGSYEQYF. The CDR3 DNA sequence: TGTGCCAGCAGCTCCGGAACAGGCTCCTACGAGCAGTACTTC. The variable domain in full, with the rest retrieved from reference TRBV7-9 and TRBJ2-7, is DTGVSQNPRHKITKRGQNVTFRCDPISEHNRLYWYRQTLGQGPEFLTYFQNEAQLEKSRLLSDRFSAERPKGSFSTLEIQRTEQGDSAMYLCASSSGTGSYEQYFGPGTRLTVT.

The chain combines TRBV6-6 with TRBJ1-1; 10 bases align to TRBD1. From germline, CDR1 is MNHNY and CDR2 SVGAGI (reference sequence). Trimming at V came to 2 bases and at J to 5 bases, leaving 8 bases not matched to a gene. This CDR3 is built from 16 residues. The CDR3 here is CASSYPPWTGGTEAFF. The CDR3 bases are TGTGCCAGCAGTTACCCGCCCTGGACAGGGGGGACTGAAGCTTTCTTT.

The rearrangement uses TRBV7-9 and TRBJ1-1; D perhaps matches TRBD1 (5 bases). Trimming removed 1 base at V and 8 bases at J, with 5 bases between. This CDR3 has 11 residues. Germline loops: CDR1 SEHNR, CDR2 FQNEAQ (reference sequence). CDR3 protein: CASSLGTEAFF. CDR3 coding DNA: TGTGCCAGCAGCTTAGGGACAGAAGCTTTCTTT.

V usage is TRBV27 and J usage is TRBJ1-5, with 9 bases lining up with TRBD1. In germline, CDR1 is MNHEY, CDR2 SMNVEV (reference sequence). The V gene end was trimmed by 6 bases and the J gene end by 7 bases; junction bases not matched to a gene: 10. The CDR3 is 15 amino acids. CDR3: CASRRDREVKQPQHF. CDR3 DNA: TGTGCCAGCAGGAGGGACAGGGAGGTAAAGCAGCCCCAGCATTTT.